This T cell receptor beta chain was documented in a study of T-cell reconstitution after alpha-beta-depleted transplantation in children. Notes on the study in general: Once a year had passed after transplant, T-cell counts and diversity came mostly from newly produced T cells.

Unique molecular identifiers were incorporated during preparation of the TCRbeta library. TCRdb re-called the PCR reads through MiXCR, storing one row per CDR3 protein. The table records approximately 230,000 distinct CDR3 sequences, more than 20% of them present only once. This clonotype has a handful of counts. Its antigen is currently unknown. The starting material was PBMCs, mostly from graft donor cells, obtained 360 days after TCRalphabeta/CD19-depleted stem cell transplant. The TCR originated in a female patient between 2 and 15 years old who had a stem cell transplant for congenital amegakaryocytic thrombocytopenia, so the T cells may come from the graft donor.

The CDR3 DNA sequence: TGTGCCAGCAGTGACAGTGCTGGGAGTCAGCCCCAGCATTTT. It yields the protein CASSDSAGSQPQHF. The chain links TRBV28 to TRBJ1-5; the D gene is possibly TRBD1 (5 bases). Germline values: CDR1 MDHEN, CDR2 SYDVKM. The CDR3 contains 14 residues. V dropped 5 bases and J dropped 6 bases, with 14 bases sitting between them.